This TCR beta chain was captured in a study of shared clonotypes between healthy human individuals. As for the study in general: There were three CD4 naive, three CD4 memory, two CD8 naive and one CD8 memory plates per donor.

This CDR3 has 14 amino acids. The V and J ends lost 5 bases and 3 bases respectively, with 11 bases between them. Germline V gene sequence: CDR1 MDHEN, CDR2 SYDVKM. Naive CD4+ cells were CD45RA-selected; the remaining cells were memory. Assay used: immunoSEQ multiplex PCR; TCRdb lists only in-frame clones, some missing. The top ten hold about 0.36% of the sample, which has some 2,500,000 clones, about 90% seen once. The source material was naive CD4+ T cells from PBMCs. Subset given: CD45RA+ positively selected. This receptor was obtained from a man aged 18 to 29 in good health. Some clones in this sample may be carry-over from other donors' samples. The genes are TRBV28 and TRBJ1-3; D not resolved. The CDR3 reads CASSPQIGGNTIYF. The CDR3 DNA follows: TGTGCCAGCAGTCCCCAGATAGGTGGAAACACCATATATTTT.